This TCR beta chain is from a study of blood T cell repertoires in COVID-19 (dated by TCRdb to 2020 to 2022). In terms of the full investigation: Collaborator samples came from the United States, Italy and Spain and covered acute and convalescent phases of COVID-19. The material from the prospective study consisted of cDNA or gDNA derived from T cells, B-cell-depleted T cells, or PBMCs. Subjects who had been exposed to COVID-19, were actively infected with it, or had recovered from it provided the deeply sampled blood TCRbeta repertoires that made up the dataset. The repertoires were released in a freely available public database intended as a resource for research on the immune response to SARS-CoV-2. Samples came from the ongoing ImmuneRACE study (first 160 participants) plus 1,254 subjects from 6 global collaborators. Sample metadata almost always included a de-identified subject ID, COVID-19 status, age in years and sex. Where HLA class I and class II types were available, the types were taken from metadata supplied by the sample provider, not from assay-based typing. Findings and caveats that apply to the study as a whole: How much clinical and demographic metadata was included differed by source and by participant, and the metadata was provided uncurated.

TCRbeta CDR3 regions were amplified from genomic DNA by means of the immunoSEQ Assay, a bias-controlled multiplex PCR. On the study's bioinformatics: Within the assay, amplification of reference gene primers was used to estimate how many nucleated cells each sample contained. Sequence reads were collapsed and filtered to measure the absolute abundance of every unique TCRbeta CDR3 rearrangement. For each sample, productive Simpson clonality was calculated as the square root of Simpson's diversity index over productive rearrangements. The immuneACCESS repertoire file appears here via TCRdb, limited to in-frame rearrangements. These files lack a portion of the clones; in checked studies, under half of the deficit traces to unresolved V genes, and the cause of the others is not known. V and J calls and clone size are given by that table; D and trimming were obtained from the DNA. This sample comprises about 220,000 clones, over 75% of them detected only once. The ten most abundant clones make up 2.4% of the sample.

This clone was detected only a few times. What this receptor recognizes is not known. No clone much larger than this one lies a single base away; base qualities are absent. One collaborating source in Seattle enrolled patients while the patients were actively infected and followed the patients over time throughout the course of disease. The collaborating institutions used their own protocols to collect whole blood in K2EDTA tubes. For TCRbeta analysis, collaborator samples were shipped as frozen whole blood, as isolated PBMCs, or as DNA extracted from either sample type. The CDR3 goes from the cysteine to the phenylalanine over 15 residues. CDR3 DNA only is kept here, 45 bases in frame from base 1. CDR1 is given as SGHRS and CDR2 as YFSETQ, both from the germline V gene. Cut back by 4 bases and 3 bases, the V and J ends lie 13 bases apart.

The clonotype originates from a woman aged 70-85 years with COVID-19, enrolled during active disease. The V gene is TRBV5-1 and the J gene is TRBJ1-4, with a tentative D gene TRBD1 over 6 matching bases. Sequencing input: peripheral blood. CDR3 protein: CASSETGTPNEKLFF. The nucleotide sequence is TGCGCCAGCAGCGAAACAGGGACGCCTAATGAAAAACTGTTTTTT.